Below, one TCR beta chain is given with its context. The sample comes from a study of blood T cell repertoires in COVID-19. Profiling relied on immunoSEQ multiplex PCR, and the TCRdb table lists in-frame clones only, not all of them. The data contain approximately 65,000 clones, more than 55% of them singletons. Germline loops: CDR1 SGDLS, CDR2 YYNGEE. V was trimmed by 4 bases and J by 8 bases, leaving 15 bases between them. The CDR3 is 14 amino acids. Self-reported history from a screening survey and questionnaire set each donor's cohort. The chain recombines TRBV9 with TRBJ1-4; tentative D call: TRBD1 (5 bases). This receptor was obtained from an older woman who had been exposed to COVID-19. The sequenced material came from PBMCs or T cells enriched from blood (not recorded which). The CDR3 is CASSQDTVGEKLFF. CDR3 DNA: TGTGCCAGCAGCCAGGACACCGTCGGGGAAAAACTGTTTTTT.